Listed here are 11 T cell receptor beta chains from one sample, sequenced in a study of blood T cell repertoires in COVID-19. Generated by immunoSEQ multiplex PCR, the TCRdb table keeps only in-frame clones and is missing some. The table lists approximately 440,000 clones, around 88% of them singletons. Specimen: peripheral blood. The receptors here all came from a woman aged 45 to 65 with COVID-19, enrolled during active disease.

The chain couples TRBV30 to TRBJ2-6; the match to TRBD1 covers 9 bases. Germline lookup yields CDR1 GTSNPN and CDR2 SVGIG (reference sequence). This CDR3 has 16 residues. The V and J ends lost 7 bases and 1 base, in that order; junction bases with no gene match: 8. Here the CDR3 reads CAYYRGQLSGANVLTF. CDR3 in DNA: TGTGCCTACTACAGGGGGCAACTATCTGGGGCCAACGTCCTGACTTTC.

This clone was counted between two and nine times. The genes are TRBV6-1 and TRBJ1-2, with D perhaps matching TRBD1 (6 bases). Trimming took 3 bases from V and 1 from J, leaving 15 bases between them. This CDR3 is 16 amino acids long. Germline V gene lookup returns CDR1 MNHNS and CDR2 SASEGT. In DNA, the CDR3 is TGTGCCAGCAGTGAGCAATGGACAGTTCTTAACTATGGCTACACCTTC. Translating it yields CASSEQWTVLNYGYTF.

This sequence joins TRBV19 and TRBJ2-7, with D maybe TRBD1 (6 bases). This CDR3 comprises 11 residues. Trimming left V 4 bases short and J 7 bases short, with 8 bases between. Germline CDR1 and CDR2: LNHDA and SQIVND (reference sequence). The CDR3 nucleotides are TGTGCCAGTAGTAGAGACAGGGAGCAGTACTTC. This gives the protein CASSRDREQYF.

The chain combines TRBV19 with TRBJ2-7, with D tentatively TRBD2 (6 bases). V gave up 5 bases and J gave up 6 bases, with 8 bases separating them. Germline V gene lookup returns CDR1 LNHDA and CDR2 SQIVND (reference sequence). The CDR3 is 11 residues long. The CDR3 coding sequence is TGTGCCAGTAGTTGGGGAGGCGAGCAGTACTTC. Residues: CASSWGGEQYF.

V gene TRBV9 combines with J gene TRBJ1-2; D gene ambiguous. Trimming cost V 4 bases and J 0 bases, with 16 bases left between them. CDR3 size: 16 residues. The germline gives CDR1 SGDLS, CDR2 YYNGEE. The CDR3 DNA is TGTGCCAGCAGCCCAGGAGGTAGGCATTCTAACTATGGCTACACCTTC. It is translated as CASSPGGRHSNYGYTF.

The chain has TRBV7-2 and TRBJ1-5; 8 bases are a match to TRBD1. CDR3 length equals 16 residues. V shed 2 bases, J shed 4 bases, and the junction held 7 bases outside the gene matches. CDR1 and CDR2 from the germline V gene are SGHTA and FQGNSA. The CDR3 reads CASSLSGTGANQPQHF. The CDR3 DNA is TGTGCCAGCAGCTTATCCGGGACAGGAGCTAATCAGCCCCAGCATTTT.

The rearrangement joins TRBV5-1 to TRBJ2-2; possibly TRBD2 for D (6 bases). Germline CDR1 is SGHRS and CDR2 is YFSETQ. The length of the CDR3 is 16 residues. V was cut by 3 bases and J by 0 bases, with 12 bases left in between. CDR3 amino acids: CASSWGVQPNTGELFF. CDR3 nucleotide sequence: TGCGCCAGCAGCTGGGGGGTACAGCCGAACACCGGGGAGCTGTTTTTT. Full variable domain (remainder filled in from reference TRBV5-1 and TRBJ2-2): KAGVTQTPRYLIKTRGQQVTLSCSPISGHRSVSWYQQTPGQGLQFLFEYFSETQRNKGNFPGRFSGRQFSNSRSEMNVSTLELGDSALYLCASSWGVQPNTGELFFGEGSRLTVL.

This chain links TRBV20-1 with TRBJ2-7; 7 bases agree with TRBD1. This CDR3 region has 11 residues. CDR1 DFQATT and CDR2 SNEGSKA come from the germline V gene (reference sequence). The V gene end was trimmed by 3 bases and the J gene end by 8 bases; junction bases not matched to a gene: 4. The CDR3 is CSARTGWKQYF. The DNA of the CDR3 is TGCAGTGCTAGGACAGGGTGGAAGCAGTACTTC.

The V gene is TRBV6-6, the J gene TRBJ2-7; D uncertain. Germline loops: CDR1 MNHNY, CDR2 SVGAGI (reference sequence). V dropped 0 bases and J dropped 2 bases, with 5 bases sitting between them. The CDR3 spans 13 residues. The CDR3 reads CASSYSLTYEQYF. CDR3 nucleotide sequence: TGTGCCAGCAGTTACTCCTTAACCTACGAGCAGTACTTC.

The chain links TRBV19 to TRBJ2-3; the match to TRBD2 covers 12 bases. The ends lost 5 bases at V and 4 bases at J; junction bases unmatched: 1. There are 14 residues in the CDR3. Germline-derived CDR1 and CDR2 are LNHDA and SQIVND (reference sequence). CDR3 loop: CASSPSGGADTQYF. CDR3 DNA sequence: TGTGCCAGTAGTCCTAGCGGGGGGGCAGATACGCAGTATTTT.

The chain couples TRBV6-6 to TRBJ1-5; D may be TRBD1 (6 bases). V gave up 7 bases and J gave up 1 base, with 17 bases separating them. The CDR3 length is 16 residues. CDR1 and CDR2 (germline): MNHNY, SVGAGI (reference sequence). The CDR3 protein is CASTMSADRSNQPQHF. The CDR3 DNA reads as TGTGCCAGCACGATGAGTGCCGACAGGAGCAATCAGCCCCAGCATTTT.